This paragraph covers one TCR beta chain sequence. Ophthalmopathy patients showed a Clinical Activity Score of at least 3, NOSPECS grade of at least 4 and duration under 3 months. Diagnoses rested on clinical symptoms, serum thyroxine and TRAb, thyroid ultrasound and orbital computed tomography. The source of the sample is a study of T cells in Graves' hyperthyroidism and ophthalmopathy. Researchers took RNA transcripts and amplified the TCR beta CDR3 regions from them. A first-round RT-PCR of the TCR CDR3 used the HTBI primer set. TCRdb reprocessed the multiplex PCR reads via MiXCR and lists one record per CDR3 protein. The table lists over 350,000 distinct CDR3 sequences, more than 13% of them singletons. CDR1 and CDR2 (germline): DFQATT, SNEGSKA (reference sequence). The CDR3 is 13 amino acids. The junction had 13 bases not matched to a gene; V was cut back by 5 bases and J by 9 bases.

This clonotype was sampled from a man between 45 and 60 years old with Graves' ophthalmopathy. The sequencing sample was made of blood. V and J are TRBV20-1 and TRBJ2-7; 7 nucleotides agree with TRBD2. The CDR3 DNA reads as TGCAGTGCTGGGGGGACTAATCTAAAACGGCAGTACTTC. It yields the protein CSAGGTNLKRQYF.